The 25 T cell receptor beta chains reported below all come from one sample, sequenced in a study of response to subunit inactivated influenza vaccine. MiXCR was run by TCRdb on the RT-PCR reads, yielding one entry per CDR3 protein. The sample carries more than 450,000 distinct CDR3 sequences, about 11% recorded once. Separately, the same data were catalogued under a study of T cells expressing NK-cell markers. That report notes: UMIs accompanied the 5'RACE template switching by which TCR beta cDNA was made.

Material: PBMCs from blood, obtained on the day of vaccination. The receptors were sampled from a man aged 50-59 years who received an inactivated influenza vaccine.

This clonotype occurred a few times. The CDR3 DNA sequence: TGTGCCAGCAGCTCCCAACAGGGGGCCGCTGAAGCTTTCTTT. It is translated as CASSSQQGAAEAFF. The chain is built from TRBV7-3 and TRBJ1-1; TRBD1 aligns across 9 bases. CDR1 SGHTA and CDR2 FQGTGA come from the germline V gene. Trimming cost V 4 bases and J 6 bases; bases outside gene matches: 6. CDR3 length: 14 residues.

The sample holds a few counts of this clonotype. This chain uses TRBV11-2 with TRBJ2-6; D not resolved. The CDR3 is 15 amino acids. V shed 3 bases and J shed 0 bases, with 6 bases lying between them. The germline V gene has CDR1 SGHAT and CDR2 FQNNGV. The CDR3 loop reads CASSLIRSGANVLTF. The CDR3, as DNA: TGTGCCAGCAGCTTGATTCGCTCTGGGGCCAACGTCCTGACTTTC.

This clonotype has at least ten counts. The rearrangement uses TRBV6-2 or TRBV6-3 and TRBJ1-1; no firm D call. Germline V gene data show CDR1 as MNHEY and CDR2 as SVGEGT. The ends were cut back, 6 bases at V and 0 bases at J, with 17 bases in the middle. The CDR3 has 16 amino acids. The chain's CDR3 is CASSRRSGLMNTEAFF. CDR3 DNA sequence: TGTGCCAGCAGCCGCAGATCGGGGTTAATGAACACTGAAGCTTTCTTT.

The gene calls are TRBV18 and TRBJ2-7; 7 nucleotides agree with TRBD1. The CDR3 contains 13 residues. V trimming: 8 bases; J trimming: 7 bases; junction bases outside the gene matches: 11. Germline CDR1 reads KGHSH; CDR2 reads LQKENI. Here the CDR3 reads CASRGQMSGEQYF. In DNA form, the CDR3 reads TGTGCCAGCCGGGGACAGATGTCTGGGGAGCAGTACTTC.

This clonotype was recorded a few times. This chain joins TRBV3-1 and TRBJ2-5, with TRBD2 matching over 7 bases. The CDR3 is 17 amino acids. V shed 2 bases and J 2 bases; nucleotides not matched to a gene: 11. Germline values: CDR1 LGHDT, CDR2 YNNKEL (reference sequence). The CDR3 region has the DNA TGTGCCAGCAGCCAATTCTCCGGGGGGACGAAACAAGAGACCCAGTACTTC. The encoded protein is CASSQFSGGTKQETQYF.

The V gene is TRBV11-1, the J gene TRBJ2-1; D perhaps matches TRBD2 (5 bases). CDR3 size: 19 residues. Trimming cost V 0 bases and J 2 bases, with 20 bases left between them. The germline V gene has CDR1 SGHAT and CDR2 FQDESV (reference sequence). This chain's CDR3 is CASSLALRIDGKTYNEQFF. In nucleotides, the CDR3 is TGTGCCAGCAGCTTAGCCTTAAGGATCGACGGGAAGACCTACAATGAGCAGTTCTTC.

The V call is TRBV20-1, the J call TRBJ2-1; the match to TRBD2 covers 13 bases. This CDR3 has 14 amino acids. V lost 4 bases to trimming and J lost 7 bases; unmatched junction nucleotides: 4. Germline lookup yields CDR1 DFQATT and CDR2 SNEGSKA (reference sequence). The CDR3 DNA sequence: TGCAGTGCTAAAGGGACTAGCGGGGAAAATGAGCAGTTCTTC. It is translated as CSAKGTSGENEQFF.

The chain couples TRBV7-2 to TRBJ2-5; D unclear. This CDR3 is 14 amino acids long. Trimming removed 2 bases from V and 3 bases from J, with 10 bases in between. Per the germline V gene, CDR1 is SGHTA and CDR2 is FQGNSA. The CDR3 DNA sequence: TGTGCCAGCAGCTTATTCGCAGGAAAAGAGACCCAGTACTTC. This gives the protein CASSLFAGKETQYF.

The chain carries TRBV2 and TRBJ2-1; a possible D gene is TRBD2 (5 bases). In germline, CDR1 is SNHLY, CDR2 FYNNEI. V was shortened by 6 bases and J by 6 bases, with 15 bases between the two germline ends. The CDR3 is made up of 14 amino acids. The CDR3 coding sequence is TGTGCCAGCAGCGTCGGGATCACCGCCAATGAGCAGTTCTTC. It specifies CASSVGITANEQFF.

The chain combines TRBV20-1 with TRBJ2-5; D gene unclear. V shed 3 bases and J shed 7 bases, with 12 bases lying between them. Germline CDR1 and CDR2: DFQATT and SNEGSKA (reference sequence). The CDR3 sequence is 12 residues long. The CDR3 DNA is TGCAGTGCTAGGGACCGGCTGGGGACCCAGTACTTC. Its protein is CSARDRLGTQYF.

The chain recombines TRBV5-5 with TRBJ2-5, with 9 bases fitting TRBD2. Germline V gene data show CDR1 as SGHKS and CDR2 as YYEKEE (reference sequence). The CDR3 covers 15 residues. The V and J ends lost 1 base and 4 bases, in that order; junction bases with no gene match: 5. CDR3: CASSLPGLAGETQYF. For the CDR3, the DNA is TGTGCCAGCAGCTTGCCGGGACTAGCAGGAGAGACCCAGTACTTC.

This clonotype has only a few counts. This chain connects TRBV12-3 or TRBV12-4 to TRBJ2-5, with 7 positions matching TRBD1. V shed 1 base and J 5 bases; nucleotides not matched to a gene: 7. The CDR3 runs 15 residues. This CDR3 is CASSLGRGGRETQYF. Here the CDR3 DNA reads TGTGCCAGCAGTTTAGGGCGAGGGGGCAGGGAGACCCAGTACTTC.

The rearrangement joins TRBV20-1 to TRBJ1-4, with D perhaps matching TRBD1 (5 bases). V was trimmed by 4 bases and J by 5 bases, leaving 14 bases between them. This CDR3 is built from 14 residues. Per germline, CDR1 DFQATT and CDR2 SNEGSKA (reference sequence). The CDR3 reads CSATAGTVNEKLFF. CDR3 in DNA: TGCAGTGCTACAGCCGGGACGGTGAATGAAAAACTGTTTTTT.

J is TRBJ2-5 and V is TRBV24-1, with TRBD1 as a possible D gene (5 bases). The CDR3 spans 17 residues. CDR1 and CDR2 from the germline V gene are KGHDR and SFDVKD. V was clipped by 2 bases and J by 7 bases, with 22 bases between them. In DNA form, the CDR3 reads TGTGCCACCAGTGATTCGATCGGGCTGGACATTGTTCGGACCCAGTACTTC. Its protein product is CATSDSIGLDIVRTQYF.

The chain recombines TRBV3-1 with TRBJ2-7; weak D call: TRBD1 (6 bases). The CDR3 has 14 amino acids. The V gene lost 5 bases and the J gene lost 4 bases, with 15 bases spanning the gap. CDR1 and CDR2 from the germline V gene are LGHDT and YNNKEL (reference sequence). The CDR3 region is CASSIRVGHYEQYF. The CDR3, as DNA: TGTGCCAGCAGCATTAGAGTGGGACATTACGAGCAGTACTTC.

The J gene is TRBJ2-7, the V gene TRBV29-1; TRBD1 matches 9 bases. The V gene end was trimmed by 5 bases and the J gene end by 7 bases; junction bases not matched to a gene: 9. The germline CDR1 and CDR2 sequences are SQVTM and ANQGSEA. CDR3 length: 13 amino acids. This chain's CDR3 is CSVSKQGAGEQYF. The CDR3 DNA reads as TGCAGCGTTTCCAAACAGGGGGCTGGTGAGCAGTACTTC.

The chain has TRBV7-8 and TRBJ2-5; D ambiguous. Germline V gene lookup returns CDR1 SGHVS and CDR2 FQNEAQ. V lost 0 bases, J lost 5 bases, and 13 bases lay in between. The CDR3 is made up of 15 amino acids. The CDR3 DNA sequence: TGTGCCAGCAGCTTAGCTCTTAATGTCTTCGAGACCCAGTACTTC. This codes for CASSLALNVFETQYF.

V is TRBV20-1 and J is TRBJ2-3; possibly TRBD1 for D (6 bases). The CDR3 totals 15 residues. Germline values: CDR1 DFQATT, CDR2 SNEGSKA (reference sequence). V lost 4 bases and J 6 bases, leaving 20 bases between the germline ends. The CDR3 reads CSAKLLGGSQDTQYF. For the CDR3, the DNA is TGCAGTGCTAAGTTGTTAGGGGGTTCACAGGATACGCAGTATTTT.

This chain links TRBV6-1 with TRBJ2-1; 9 bases match TRBD2. CDR3 size: 15 residues. CDR1 is MNHNS, CDR2 SASEGT, per germline. The V gene end was trimmed by 5 bases and the J gene end by 6 bases; junction bases not matched to a gene: 8. The DNA of the CDR3 is TGTGCCAGCAGTCCCGGGACTAGCATGGGCAATGAGCAGTTCTTC. It is translated as CASSPGTSMGNEQFF.

This clonotype appeared a few times. The chain carries TRBV7-2 and TRBJ2-2; the match to TRBD1 covers 9 bases. The germline V gene has CDR1 SGHTA and CDR2 FQGNSA. The J segment lost 3 bases and the V segment lost 4 bases, leaving 6 bases of the junction unmatched. The CDR3 runs 16 residues. The CDR3 spells CASSSQGAKYTGELFF. CDR3 nucleotides: TGTGCCAGCAGCTCACAGGGGGCTAAGTACACCGGGGAGCTGTTTTTT.

This chain connects TRBV6-2 or TRBV6-3 to TRBJ2-5; D remains unclear. The V gene lost 4 bases and the J gene lost 1 base, with 16 bases spanning the gap. Germline loops: CDR1 MNHEY, CDR2 SVGEGT. The CDR3 is 16 amino acids. The CDR3 reads CASSLSVRSIQETQYF. The CDR3 nucleotides are TGTGCCAGCAGTTTGTCCGTACGGTCGATCCAAGAGACCCAGTACTTC.

This clonotype was detected only a few times. The chain is built from TRBV6-2 or TRBV6-3 and TRBJ2-7, with 10 positions matching TRBD2. Unmatched junction bases numbered 4, after V lost 8 bases and J lost 0 bases. Germline V gene sequence: CDR1 MNHEY, CDR2 SVGEGT. This CDR3 spans 14 amino acids. The CDR3 spells CASFGTSDSYEQYF. The CDR3 nucleotides read TGTGCCAGCTTCGGGACTAGCGACTCCTACGAGCAGTACTTC.

V and J are TRBV24-1 and TRBJ2-5; D uncertain. This CDR3 has 15 residues. Trimming left V 4 bases short and J 0 bases short, with 11 bases between. CDR1 and CDR2 (germline): KGHDR, SFDVKD. The CDR3, as DNA: TGTGCCACCAGTGAAAAAGGGCCTTACCAAGAGACCCAGTACTTC. Protein product: CATSEKGPYQETQYF.

V is TRBV11-2 and J is TRBJ2-3; D is perhaps TRBD1 (5 bases). This CDR3 has 16 residues. V lost 0 bases and J lost 2, with 12 bases in between. Per the germline V gene, CDR1 is SGHAT and CDR2 is FQNNGV. The CDR3 DNA reads TGTGCCAGCAGCTTAGAAGGTTTCAGGGTCACAGATACGCAGTATTTT. It specifies CASSLEGFRVTDTQYF.

This clonotype has a count of ten or more. This chain links TRBV5-1 with TRBJ2-2; no clear D gene. CDR3 length: 15 residues. V was pared by 0 bases and J by 0 bases, with 6 bases between. Germline V gene sequence: CDR1 SGHRS, CDR2 YFSETQ. The DNA for the CDR3 is TGCGCCAGCAGCTTGGTCCAGGCGAACACCGGGGAGCTGTTTTTT. It translates to CASSLVQANTGELFF.